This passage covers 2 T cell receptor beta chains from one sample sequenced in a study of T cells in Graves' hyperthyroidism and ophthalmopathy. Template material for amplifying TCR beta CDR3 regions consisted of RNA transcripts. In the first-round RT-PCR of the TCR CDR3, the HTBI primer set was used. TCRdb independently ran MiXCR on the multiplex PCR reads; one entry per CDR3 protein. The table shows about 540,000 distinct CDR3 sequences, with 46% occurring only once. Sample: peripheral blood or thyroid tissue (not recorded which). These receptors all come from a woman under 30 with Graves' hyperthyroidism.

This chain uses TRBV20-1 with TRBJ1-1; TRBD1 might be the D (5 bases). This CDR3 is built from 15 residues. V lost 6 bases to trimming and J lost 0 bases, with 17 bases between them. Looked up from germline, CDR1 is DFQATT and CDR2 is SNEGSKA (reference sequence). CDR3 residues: CSASKGNGMNTEAFF. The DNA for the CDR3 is TGCAGTGCCAGCAAGGGGAACGGGATGAACACTGAAGCTTTCTTT.

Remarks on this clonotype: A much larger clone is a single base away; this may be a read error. As DNA, the CDR3 is TGTGCCATCAGTGAGTGCCCGACAGGGAACGGGTCACCCCTCCACTTT. This sequence encodes CAISECPTGNGSPLHF. V and J are TRBV10-3 and TRBJ1-6, with 7 bases lining up with TRBD1. Germline V gene sequence: CDR1 ENHRY, CDR2 SYGVKD. J was trimmed by 10 bases and V by 1 base; bases with no gene match: 10. This CDR3 has 16 amino acids.